This T cell receptor (beta chain) stems from a study of cytomegalovirus exposure and HLA in healthy donors. About this clone: The antigen remains unidentified.

Trimming at V came to 2 bases and at J to 4 bases, leaving 1 base not matched to a gene. The CDR3 consists of 13 residues. Germline CDR1 reads SGHVS; CDR2 reads FQNEAQ. Primers included in the PCR were 60 Vbeta and 13 Jbeta primers. This table comes from immunoSEQ multiplex PCR, and its TCRdb copy is limited to in-frame clones, with some not included. The sample yields 150,000 to 200,000 clones, roughly 78% seen once. Notes on the study in general: Confirmation was obtained in vitro that three CMV-associated chains are specific for CMV antigens.

The receptor was derived from a man in his forties in good health and CMV-seropositive. The chain couples TRBV7-8 to TRBJ1-1; 7 nucleotides agree with TRBD1. Sequencing was done on a sample of PBMCs. Here the CDR3 DNA reads TGTGCCAGCAGCTTATCAGGGGGCACTGAAGCTTTCTTT. Its protein product is CASSLSGGTEAFF.